The entry below describes one TCR beta chain. Antigen unknown. The junction departs from germline at one end; a sequencing error may be responsible. This CDR3 region has 15 residues. The germline V gene has CDR1 SGDLS and CDR2 YYNGEE. This sample is drawn from a study of response to subunit inactivated influenza vaccine. TCRdb passed the RT-PCR reads through MiXCR, listing each CDR3 protein once. The sample holds 530,000 or so distinct CDR3 sequences, about 11% seen once. Findings and limits, study-wide: The authors put forward the suggestion that each seasonal influenza vaccination may bring in only a limited number of new T cells.

Sample: PBMCs from blood, taken on the day of vaccination. The clonotype originates from a man aged 50 or older who received an inactivated influenza vaccine. The chain employs TRBV9 and TRBJ2-2; D remains ambiguous. The CDR3 DNA sequence: TGTACCAGCAGCGTAGTCTACCTGAACACCGGGGAGCTGTTTTTT. It is translated as CTSSVVYLNTGELFF. Complete variable domain (other parts from reference TRBV9 and TRBJ2-2): DSGVTQTPKHLITATGQRVTLRCSPRSGDLSVYWYQQSLDQGLQFLIQYYNGEERAKGNILERFSAQQFPDLHSELNLSSLELGDSALYFCTSSVVYLNTGELFFGEGSRLTVL.